This entry lists 5 T cell receptor beta chains sequenced from one sample in a study of T cell responses to AZD1222 COVID-19 vaccine. Method: immunoSEQ multiplex PCR; TCRdb's copy keeps in-frame clones and lacks some. The data hold around 250,000 clones, with 85% to 95% observed a single time. The material sequenced was peripheral blood, taken on day 0 of AZD1222 vaccination. The receptors come from an adult in good health.

The chain recombines TRBV12-3 or TRBV12-4 with TRBJ2-3; D not resolved. V was shortened by 7 bases and J by 6 bases, with 8 bases between the two germline ends. The CDR3 runs 11 residues. The CDR3 protein is CASNLGDTQYF. The CDR3 coding sequence is TGTGCCAGCAATCTAGGGGATACGCAGTATTTT.

The chain employs TRBV10-3 and TRBJ2-3, with 8 nucleotides matching TRBD1. With V trimmed by 4 bases and J by 2 bases, 8 bases remained unmatched. The CDR3 has 16 amino acids. CDR1 and CDR2 (germline): ENHRY, SYGVKD. CDR3 residues: CAISGERDRITDTQYF. CDR3 bases: TGTGCCATCAGTGGAGAGAGGGACAGGATCACAGATACGCAGTATTTT.

This sequence joins TRBV30 and TRBJ1-4, with D possibly matching TRBD1 (5 bases). V dropped 1 base and J dropped 6 bases, with 15 bases sitting between them. CDR1 is GTSNPN, CDR2 SVGIG, per germline (reference sequence). The CDR3 covers 15 residues. CDR3 DNA sequence: TGTGCCTGGAGTGGGGCGGCAGGGCAATATGAAAAACTGTTTTTT. It specifies CAWSGAAGQYEKLFF.

The chain links TRBV11-2 to TRBJ2-2, with 9 bases aligning to TRBD1. J was trimmed by 6 bases and V by 5 bases; bases with no gene match: 7. The CDR3 consists of 15 residues. Germline V gene sequence: CDR1 SGHAT, CDR2 FQNNGV. The CDR3 DNA follows: TGTGCCAGCAGCCGCGACAGGGGGTTCGCCGGGGAGCTGTTTTTT. It codes for CASSRDRGFAGELFF.

The chain's CDR3 is CATSDRRGPQHF. CDR3 DNA: TGTGCCACCAGTGACCGCCGGGGCCCCCAGCATTTT. This sequence joins TRBV24-1 and TRBJ1-5; D possibly corresponds to TRBD1 (5 bases). The CDR3 runs 12 residues. Trimming cost V 4 bases and J 10 bases, with 10 bases left between them. Germline V gene data show CDR1 as KGHDR and CDR2 as SFDVKD.